A single sample is the source of the 3 T cell receptor beta chains below, sequenced in a study of T cell changes during pregnancy in multiple sclerosis. Data came from immunoSEQ multiplex PCR; TCRdb stores just in-frame clones and leaves some out. The sample lists 50,000 to 70,000 clones, approximately 93% occurring once. The sample was peripheral blood, taken after pregnancy. The receptors come from a female donor with multiple sclerosis, enrolled in a pregnancy study.

The genes are TRBV29-1 and TRBJ1-2; no clear D. Germline CDR1 SQVTM, CDR2 ANQGSEA. The CDR3 totals 12 residues. Trimming left V 1 base short and J 4 bases short, with 7 bases between. The CDR3 spells CSVEVQSYGYTF. As DNA, the CDR3 is TGCAGCGTTGAAGTACAAAGCTATGGCTACACCTTC.

This clone was observed a few times. The rearrangement uses TRBV7-9 and TRBJ2-7; possibly TRBD2 for D (6 bases). The CDR3 is 15 amino acids. Trimming removed 5 bases at V and 4 bases at J, with 18 bases between. Germline V gives CDR1 SEHNR, CDR2 FQNEAQ (reference sequence). Here the CDR3 reads CASSRGDEGRYEQYF. The DNA of the CDR3 is TGTGCCAGCAGCCGCGGGGACGAGGGGAGGTACGAGCAGTACTTC.

The chain uses TRBV5-6 and TRBJ2-2, with 8 bases that match TRBD2. The germline V gene encodes CDR1 SGHDT and CDR2 YYEEEE. V was clipped by 5 bases and J by 5 bases; unmatched bases: 8. This CDR3 has 15 amino acids. CDR3: CASSGGGGTTGELFF. CDR3 DNA sequence: TGTGCCAGCAGTGGGGGCGGGGGGACTACCGGGGAGCTGTTTTTT.